Listed here are 9 T cell receptor beta chains from one sample, sequenced in a study of T cells in Graves' hyperthyroidism and ophthalmopathy (dated by TCRdb to between 2018 and 2021). The method behind the library was multiplex PCR. Data came from an Illumina HiSeq 2000. The TCR beta CDR3 regions were amplified from RNA transcripts. A first-round RT-PCR of the TCR CDR3 used the HTBI primer set with the Qiagen OneStep RT-PCR kit. TCRdb reprocessed the public reads (quality trimming at Q25 with fastp, clone calling with MiXCR) and kept in-frame beta chains. Each record represents a unique CDR3 protein, reported with the most common genes and DNA among its rows. The sample table contains roughly 170,000 distinct CDR3 sequences; only one count was recorded for over 15% of them. 25% to 35% of the sample is held by the ten biggest clonotypes. Sample: blood. The receptor set was obtained from a woman aged 45-60 years with Graves' hyperthyroidism.

This clonotype has a count of ten or more. A read error is likely, as this CDR3 ends without the conserved phenylalanine or tryptophan. This chain connects TRBV6-1 to TRBJ1-1; 7 bases align to TRBD1. CDR1 and CDR2 (germline): MNHNS, SASEGT. The CDR3 consists of 13 residues. Germline trimming cut 5 bases from V and 6 bases from J; bases unmatched to any gene: 6. The CDR3 DNA reads TGTGCCAGCAGTAAGACAGGGTACGCTGAAGCTTTCCTT. This encodes CASSKTGYAEAFL.

This clonotype has a count of ten or more. The chain combines TRBV7-9 with TRBJ2-3; a weak D match, TRBD2 (7 bases). Germline V gene lookup returns CDR1 SEHNR and CDR2 FQNEAQ (reference sequence). The CDR3 has 15 amino acids. Trimming took 4 bases from V and 1 from J, leaving 12 bases between them. For the CDR3, the DNA is TGTGCCAGCAGCTACGGGGGGCCGGGCACAGATACGCAGTATTTT. The encoded protein is CASSYGGPGTDTQYF. Supplemented by reference TRBV7-9 and TRBJ2-3, the full variable domain reads DTGVSQNPRHKITKRGQNVTFRCDPISEHNRLYWYRQTLGQGPEFLTYFQNEAQLEKSRLLSDRFSAERPKGSFSTLEIQRTEQGDSAMYLCASSYGGPGTDTQYFGPGTRLTVL.

This clonotype was picked up a small number of times. The genes are TRBV5-6 and TRBJ2-5, with 10 bases aligning to TRBD1. The V and J ends lost 3 bases and 2 bases, in that order; junction bases with no gene match: 7. The germline gives CDR1 SGHDT, CDR2 YYEEEE. There are 16 residues in the CDR3. The DNA of the CDR3 is TGTGCCAGCAGCTCGGCCCCGGGACAGGGGCAAGAGACCCAGTACTTC. The encoded protein is CASSSAPGQGQETQYF.

Remarks on this clonotype: A read error is possible here, since a much larger clone lies one base away. For the CDR3, the DNA is TGTGCCAGCAGTTCGGGGGATGATTACTACGAGCAGTACTTC. Its translation: CASSSGDDYYEQYF. J is TRBJ2-7 and V is TRBV6-5; a weak D match, TRBD2 (6 bases). Per the germline V gene, CDR1 is MNHEY and CDR2 is SVGAGI. V shed 4 bases and J shed 3 bases, with 13 bases lying between them. The CDR3 contains 14 residues.

This clonotype has a count of ten or more. The CDR3 here is CSASLGGAYNEQFF. The CDR3 DNA sequence: TGCAGTGCTAGTCTAGGGGGGGCCTACAATGAGCAGTTCTTC. The chain uses TRBV20-1 and TRBJ2-1, with a possible D match to TRBD2 (7 bases). The germline V gene encodes CDR1 DFQATT and CDR2 SNEGSKA (reference sequence). Trimming took off 3 bases at V and 2 bases at J, with 11 bases between the two ends. This CDR3 is built from 14 residues.

This clonotype was observed at least ten times. The V gene is TRBV6-1, the J gene TRBJ1-1; D gene uncertain. The germline gives CDR1 MNHNS, CDR2 SASEGT. This CDR3 has 14 amino acids. Trimming removed 7 bases from V and 1 base from J, with 13 bases in between. In DNA form, the CDR3 reads TGTGCCAGCACCCGGGTGGGGTCGAACACTGAAGCTTTCTTT. Protein: CASTRVGSNTEAFF.

This clonotype was seen at least ten times. The chain combines TRBV27 with TRBJ2-7; 9 bases map to TRBD2. The CDR3 covers 15 residues. With 6 bases clipped from V and 1 base from J, the junction kept 7 bases outside the gene matches. Looked up from germline, CDR1 is MNHEY and CDR2 is SMNVEV (reference sequence). The CDR3 sequence: CASRASGAPSYEQYF. In DNA, the CDR3 is TGTGCCAGCAGGGCTAGCGGGGCCCCTTCCTACGAGCAGTACTTC.

The chain carries TRBV13 and TRBJ2-1, with D perhaps matching TRBD1 or TRBD2 (5 bases each). Deletions cut 5 bases from V and 5 bases from J, with 13 bases between. The CDR3 contains 14 residues. Germline CDR1 and CDR2: PRHDT and FYEKMQ (reference sequence). The CDR3 here is CASSRSGTHNEQFF. The CDR3 region has the DNA TGTGCCAGCAGCCGTTCCGGGACCCACAATGAGCAGTTCTTC.

J is TRBJ2-5 and V is TRBV2; D is unclear. The V gene's germline CDR1 is SNHLY and CDR2 FYNNEI. The CDR3 contains 11 residues. V lost 6 bases, J lost 5 bases, and 7 bases lay in between. CDR3 loop: CASRTRETQYF. The CDR3 coding sequence is TGTGCCAGCAGGACCCGGGAGACCCAGTACTTC.